The 31 T cell receptor beta chains given below trace back to one sample, sequenced in a study of T cells in Graves' hyperthyroidism and ophthalmopathy. Amplification of TCR beta CDR3 regions was performed using RNA transcripts as template. Carried out on the TCR CDR3, a first-round RT-PCR used the HTBI primer set. TCRdb re-analysed the multiplex PCR reads in MiXCR, keeping a single row per CDR3 protein. Of about 280,000 distinct CDR3 sequences listed, less than 30% are singletons. Input material: blood. The source is a man aged 40-50 years with Graves' hyperthyroidism that later progressed to Graves' ophthalmopathy.

This clonotype came up many times. The chain is built from TRBV12-3 or TRBV12-4 and TRBJ2-7; TRBD1 agrees at 9 bases. The CDR3 is 14 amino acids. The junction had 9 bases not matched to a gene; V was cut back by 6 bases and J by 6 bases. This CDR3 reads CASRAGTGISEQYF. CDR3 nucleotide sequence: TGTGCCAGCAGAGCCGGGACAGGGATCTCCGAGCAGTACTTC.

This clonotype came up many times. The chain couples TRBV20-1 to TRBJ2-2; 11 bases line up with TRBD2. V gave up 6 bases and J gave up 10 bases; unmatched junction bases: 7. This CDR3 is built from 13 residues. Germline V gene lookup returns CDR1 DFQATT and CDR2 SNEGSKA (reference sequence). CDR3 sequence reads: CSAKLAGDKELFF. The CDR3 nucleotides read TGCAGTGCAAAACTAGCGGGAGACAAGGAGCTGTTTTTT.

Many counts were recorded for this clonotype. The J gene is TRBJ2-3, the V gene TRBV29-1, with 12 bases fitting TRBD2. Trimming cost V 7 bases and J 3 bases; bases outside gene matches: 11. Germline values: CDR1 SQVTM, CDR2 ANQGSEA. The CDR3 is 16 amino acids. This CDR3 reads CSAHVLTSGRTDTQYF. CDR3 sequence (DNA): TGCAGCGCCCATGTGTTGACTAGCGGGAGAACAGATACGCAGTATTTT.

This clonotype was detected many times. This rearrangement joins TRBV7-2 to TRBJ2-7; the match to TRBD1 covers 9 bases. J was trimmed by 2 bases and V by 5 bases; bases with no gene match: 7. In germline, CDR1 is SGHTA, CDR2 FQGNSA. This CDR3 contains 15 residues. CDR3: CASSLLRTGAYEQYF. The CDR3 nucleotides are TGTGCCAGCAGCCTACTACGGACAGGGGCCTACGAGCAGTACTTC.

This clonotype was seen repeatedly, ten times or more. The chain recombines TRBV12-3 or TRBV12-4 with TRBJ1-5; D may be TRBD1 (5 bases). V shed 3 bases and J shed 1 base, with 7 bases lying between them. The CDR3 has 14 residues. CDR3 sequence reads: CASSFRDSNQPQHF. The CDR3 DNA reads TGTGCCAGCAGTTTCCGGGACAGCAATCAGCCCCAGCATTTT.

This clonotype was counted many times. J is TRBJ2-5 and V is TRBV7-9; D unclear. There are 14 residues in the CDR3. V was trimmed by 3 bases and J by 1 base, leaving 9 bases between them. The germline V gene has CDR1 SEHNR and CDR2 FQNEAQ (reference sequence). CDR3 bases: TGTGCCAGCAGCTTCCCTTTGGGCCAAGAGACCCAGTACTTC. Translation: CASSFPLGQETQYF.

Many counts were recorded for this clonotype. This chain connects TRBV2 to TRBJ2-7; 8 bases match TRBD2. Germline-derived CDR1 and CDR2 are SNHLY and FYNNEI. The CDR3 runs to 13 residues. Losses at the gene ends were 4 bases for V and 4 bases for J; bases not matched to a gene: 3. CDR3 bases: TGTGCCAGCAGTGCTGGGACTAGGTACGAGCAGTACTTC. It is translated as CASSAGTRYEQYF.

This clonotype came up many times. V gene TRBV9 combines with J gene TRBJ2-5; D could derive from TRBD1 or TRBD2 (7 bases each). Germline CDR1 and CDR2: SGDLS and YYNGEE. Trimming removed 4 bases at V and 5 bases at J, with 21 bases between. The CDR3 has 16 residues. The CDR3 DNA reads TGTGCCAGCAGCTGGATGGGAGGGGGCGCGGAGGAGACCCAGTACTTC. It yields the protein CASSWMGGGAEETQYF.

A few counts support this clonotype. The rearrangement uses TRBV12-3 or TRBV12-4 and TRBJ1-1; a weak D match, TRBD1 (5 bases). V lost 3 bases to trimming and J lost 0 bases, with 11 bases between them. The CDR3 consists of 15 residues. The CDR3 loop reads CASSFWGLVNTEAFF. The CDR3 DNA is TGTGCCAGCAGTTTCTGGGGACTGGTGAACACTGAAGCTTTCTTT.

CDR3 sequence (DNA): TGTGCCAGCAGTTGGGTACAGGGGATCTACGAGCAGTACTTC. It translates to CASSWVQGIYEQYF. The chain couples TRBV6-5 to TRBJ2-7; 7 bases agree with TRBD1. The CDR3 has 14 amino acids. V dropped 4 bases and J dropped 3; count of bases not matched to a gene: 6. Germline V gene data show CDR1 as MNHEY and CDR2 as SVGAGI.

In its sample, this clonotype was seen many times. The chain is built from TRBV19 and TRBJ1-5; weak D call: TRBD1 (6 bases). This CDR3 has 14 residues. The V gene lost 8 bases and the J gene lost 3 bases, with 14 bases spanning the gap. Germline CDR1 is LNHDA and CDR2 is SQIVND (reference sequence). CDR3 DNA sequence: TGTGCCAGTGACGACAGGAGATACAATCAGCCCCAGCATTTT. Amino acid sequence: CASDDRRYNQPQHF.

This clonotype was counted at least ten times. The chain has TRBV7-9 and TRBJ1-2; tentative D call: TRBD1 (6 bases). V lost 10 bases and J lost 3, with 15 bases in between. The CDR3 is 13 amino acids. The germline CDR1 and CDR2 sequences are SEHNR and FQNEAQ (reference sequence). The CDR3 DNA reads TGTGCCACCTACAGGGAAAAGGACTATGGCTACACCTTC. Translating it yields CATYREKDYGYTF.

This clonotype was detected ten times or more. The chain joins TRBV30 to TRBJ2-2; D call uncertain. Per the germline V gene, CDR1 is GTSNPN and CDR2 is SVGIG (reference sequence). Deletions cut 0 bases from V and 5 bases from J, with 10 bases between. The CDR3 extends over 14 amino acids. The CDR3 DNA reads TGTGCCTGGAGTGTACGGCAGCAGACCGGGGAGCTGTTTTTT. Amino acid sequence: CAWSVRQQTGELFF.

This clonotype was seen at least ten times. The chain combines TRBV27 with TRBJ2-2; 8 bases align to TRBD2. The junction had 6 bases not matched to a gene; V was cut back by 6 bases and J by 3 bases. Germline CDR1 MNHEY, CDR2 SMNVEV (reference sequence). CDR3 length: 15 residues. The DNA of the CDR3 is TGTGCCAGCAGAGCCGGGACTAGGGACACCGGGGAGCTGTTTTTT. Its protein product is CASRAGTRDTGELFF.

In its sample, this clonotype was seen many times. The rearrangement uses TRBV6-5 and TRBJ2-7; D is perhaps TRBD2 (6 bases). V lost 4 bases and J 1 base, leaving 14 bases between the germline ends. The CDR3 is made up of 15 amino acids. Germline CDR1 is MNHEY and CDR2 is SVGAGI. The CDR3 here is CASSLVLALSYEQYF. CDR3 DNA sequence: TGTGCCAGCAGTTTGGTACTAGCCTTATCCTACGAGCAGTACTTC.

Worth noting for this clonotype: This may stem from a read error, because a much larger clone lies one nucleotide away. V gene TRBV10-3 combines with J gene TRBJ1-2, with TRBD1 identical over 10 bases. Germline CDR1 is ENHRY and CDR2 is SYGVKD. The length of the CDR3 is 13 residues. Losses at the gene ends were 8 bases for V and 4 bases for J; bases not matched to a gene: 4. CDR3 loop: CAIDRDRGYGYTF. DNA for the CDR3: TGTGCCATCGATAGGGACAGGGGCTATGGCTACACCTTC.

This clonotype has ten or more counts. The genes are TRBV10-2 and TRBJ2-2; D gene unclear. Germline CDR1 and CDR2: WSHSY and SAAADI. The V and J ends lost 2 bases and 6 bases respectively, with 4 bases between them. This CDR3 is 12 amino acids long. The CDR3 sequence is CASSEIAGELFF. In nucleotides, the CDR3 is TGCGCCAGCAGTGAGATAGCCGGGGAGCTGTTTTTT.

This clonotype occurred many times. The chain carries TRBV19 and TRBJ1-1, with TRBD1 identical over 9 bases. V lost 2 bases to trimming and J lost 1 base; unmatched junction nucleotides: 5. The CDR3 spans 16 residues. CDR1 LNHDA and CDR2 SQIVND come from the germline V gene (reference sequence). The CDR3 region has the DNA TGTGCCAGTAGTATACTTAAGGGACAGGGGAACACTGAAGCTTTCTTT. Translating it yields CASSILKGQGNTEAFF.

This clonotype has ten or more counts. The chain couples TRBV12-3 or TRBV12-4 to TRBJ1-2; D unclear. Trimming stripped 5 bases from V and 4 bases from J, with 11 bases between. The CDR3 is made up of 13 amino acids. The CDR3 is CASSPNPLYGYTF. The CDR3, as DNA: TGTGCCAGCAGTCCCAACCCTCTCTATGGCTACACCTTC.

In this sample, this clonotype turned up once. V and J are TRBV28 and TRBJ1-6; possibly TRBD1 for D (6 bases). Trimming took off 7 bases at V and 13 bases at J, with 20 bases between the two ends. This CDR3 region has 14 residues. CDR1 MDHEN and CDR2 SYDVKM come from the germline V gene. The CDR3 DNA reads as TGTGCCAGCACCCTGGCAGGGGTCGGATCGCCCCTCCACTTT. Translation: CASTLAGVGSPLHF.

This clonotype was recorded many times. The chain links TRBV12-3 or TRBV12-4 to TRBJ1-3; D uncertain. V was cut by 5 bases and J by 0 bases, with 11 bases left in between. This CDR3 comprises 15 residues. The CDR3 is CASSGAGDSGNTIYF. CDR3 coding DNA: TGTGCCAGCAGTGGAGCAGGAGACTCTGGAAACACCATATATTTT.

This sequence joins TRBV6-2 or TRBV6-3 and TRBJ1-5; D not resolved. This CDR3 has 11 residues. Trimming removed 3 bases at V and 9 bases at J, with 6 bases between. CDR1 and CDR2 (germline): MNHEY, SVGEGT. In DNA form, the CDR3 reads TGTGCCAGCAGTTATGATGGGCCCCAGCATTTT. The encoded protein is CASSYDGPQHF.

This clonotype was counted many times. This sequence joins TRBV2 and TRBJ2-5; TRBD1 is a possible D gene (7 bases). Germline CDR1 and CDR2: SNHLY and FYNNEI. V lost 6 bases and J 1 base, leaving 12 bases between the germline ends. The CDR3 contains 14 residues. CDR3 nucleotides: TGTGCCAGCAGCCTTCAGGGGGGCCAAGAGACCCAGTACTTC. Its translation is CASSLQGGQETQYF.

The genes are TRBV11-2 and TRBJ2-7; TRBD1 matches at 7 bases. Germline assignment: CDR1 SGHAT and CDR2 FQNNGV. V was clipped by 1 base and J by 2 bases; unmatched bases: 5. This CDR3 comprises 15 residues. The CDR3 here is CASSLVDGTAYEQYF. CDR3 coding DNA: TGTGCCAGCAGCTTAGTGGACGGGACAGCCTACGAGCAGTACTTC.

The chain combines TRBV11-2 with TRBJ2-7, with a weak D call TRBD1 (10 bases). CDR1 and CDR2 (germline): SGHAT, FQNNGV. The V end was cut by 0 bases, the J end by 6 bases, with 30 bases between. The CDR3 consists of 20 residues. The CDR3 bases are TGTGCCAGCAGCTTAGAGGAATGGGACAGGGGATCTCCTAGCGGGACCGAGCAGTACTTC. Translating it yields CASSLEEWDRGSPSGTEQYF.

This clonotype was seen at least ten times. The chain couples TRBV28 to TRBJ2-7, with D perhaps given as TRBD1 or TRBD2 (6 bases each). Trimming took off 5 bases at V and 4 bases at J, with 15 bases between the two ends. Per germline, CDR1 MDHEN and CDR2 SYDVKM. This CDR3 comprises 14 residues. CDR3 coding DNA: TGTGCCAGCAGTCGGCCAGGGGCGGGATACGAGCAGTACTTC. It codes for CASSRPGAGYEQYF. The whole variable domain, filled in from reference TRBV28 and TRBJ2-7, reads DVKVTQSSRYLVKRTGEKVFLECVQDMDHENMFWYRQDPGLGLRLIYFSYDVKMKEKGDIPEGYSVSREKKERFSLILESASTNQTSMYLCASSRPGAGYEQYFGPGTRLTVT.

This chain uses TRBV15 with TRBJ1-1, with D tentatively TRBD1 (6 bases). V dropped 8 bases and J dropped 1 base, with 11 bases sitting between them. The CDR3 spans 13 residues. The germline CDR1 and CDR2 sequences are LNHNV and YYDKDF (reference sequence). The CDR3 nucleotides read TGTGCCACCCAGACAGGAGAGAACACTGAAGCTTTCTTT. Its protein is CATQTGENTEAFF.

The J gene is TRBJ1-1, the V gene TRBV27; D unclear. Trimming left V 2 bases short and J 8 bases short, with 15 bases between. Germline lookup yields CDR1 MNHEY and CDR2 SMNVEV (reference sequence). This CDR3 has 14 amino acids. CDR3 in DNA: TGTGCCAGCAGTTTAAGTTCGGGCGGATACGAAGCTTTCTTT. This gives the protein CASSLSSGGYEAFF.

This clonotype showed up many times. This rearrangement joins TRBV4-1 to TRBJ1-1; TRBD1 matches at 9 bases. The CDR3 runs 14 residues. The V and J ends lost 4 bases and 6 bases, in that order; junction bases with no gene match: 6. Germline V gene data show CDR1 as MGHRA and CDR2 as YSYEKL. The CDR3 sequence is CASSPGTGIAEAFF. Here the CDR3 DNA reads TGCGCCAGCAGCCCTGGGACAGGGATTGCTGAAGCTTTCTTT.

This clonotype has ten or more counts. As DNA, the CDR3 is TGCAGTGCTAAACAGGGGAATTTGGACGAGCAGTACTTC. Its translation is CSAKQGNLDEQYF. The V and J genes are TRBV20-1 and TRBJ2-7, with 7 bases aligning to TRBD1. This CDR3 has 13 amino acids. Germline values: CDR1 DFQATT, CDR2 SNEGSKA (reference sequence). V lost 4 bases, J lost 5 bases, and 8 bases stayed unmatched.

The chain combines TRBV6-2 or TRBV6-3 with TRBJ2-7; 13 nucleotides match TRBD2. V was clipped by 8 bases and J by 6 bases; unmatched bases: 13. This CDR3 comprises 16 residues. The V gene's germline CDR1 is MNHEY and CDR2 SVGEGT. CDR3 DNA: TGTGCCAGCGGGACTAGCGGGAATGGGGCACTCGGCGAGCAGTACTTC. Translated: CASGTSGNGALGEQYF.